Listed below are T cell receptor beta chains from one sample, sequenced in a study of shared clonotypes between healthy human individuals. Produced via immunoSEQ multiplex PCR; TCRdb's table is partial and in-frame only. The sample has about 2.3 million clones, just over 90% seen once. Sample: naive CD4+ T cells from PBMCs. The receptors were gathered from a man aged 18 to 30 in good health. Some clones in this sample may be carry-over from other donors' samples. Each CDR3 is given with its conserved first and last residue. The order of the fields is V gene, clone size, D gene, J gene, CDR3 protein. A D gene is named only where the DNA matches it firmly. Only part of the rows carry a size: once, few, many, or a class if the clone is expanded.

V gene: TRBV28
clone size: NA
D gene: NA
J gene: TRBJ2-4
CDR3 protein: CASSLDKNIQYF

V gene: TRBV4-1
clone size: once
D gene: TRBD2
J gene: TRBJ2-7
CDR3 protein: CASSTVPLAVYYEQYF

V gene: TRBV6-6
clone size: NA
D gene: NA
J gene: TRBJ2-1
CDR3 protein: CASRDRSDEQFF

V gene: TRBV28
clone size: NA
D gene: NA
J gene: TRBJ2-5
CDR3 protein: CASSQGGSGYRETQYF

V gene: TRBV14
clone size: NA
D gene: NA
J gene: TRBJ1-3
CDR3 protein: CASSQDRFFLGNTIYF

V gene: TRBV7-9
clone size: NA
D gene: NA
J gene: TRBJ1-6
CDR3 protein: CASSLDLMALHF

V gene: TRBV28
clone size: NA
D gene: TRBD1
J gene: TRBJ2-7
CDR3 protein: CASSRRDRIYEQYF

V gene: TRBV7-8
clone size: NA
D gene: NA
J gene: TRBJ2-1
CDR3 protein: CASSLEFGASSYNEQFF

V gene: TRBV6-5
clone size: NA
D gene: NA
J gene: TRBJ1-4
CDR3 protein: CASRDAGTPRGKLFF

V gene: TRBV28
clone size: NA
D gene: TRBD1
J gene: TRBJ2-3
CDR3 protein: CASSLSRGQTDTQYF

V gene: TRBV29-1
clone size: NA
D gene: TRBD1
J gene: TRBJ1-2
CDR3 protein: CSAYDRDRDGYTF

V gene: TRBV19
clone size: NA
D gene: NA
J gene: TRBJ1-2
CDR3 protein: CASSPRDTFYYGYTF

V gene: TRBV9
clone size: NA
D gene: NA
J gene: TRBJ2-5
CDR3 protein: CASSVEGVVGETQYF

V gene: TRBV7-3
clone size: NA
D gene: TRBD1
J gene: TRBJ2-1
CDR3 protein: CASSFNTGGRGEQFF

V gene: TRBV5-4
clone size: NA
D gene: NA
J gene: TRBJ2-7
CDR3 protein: CASSSNLETYEQYF

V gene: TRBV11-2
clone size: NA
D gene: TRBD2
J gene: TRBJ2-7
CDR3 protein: CASSAGTRGYEQYF

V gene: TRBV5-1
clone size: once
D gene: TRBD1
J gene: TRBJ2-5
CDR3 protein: CASSSGDRKETQYF

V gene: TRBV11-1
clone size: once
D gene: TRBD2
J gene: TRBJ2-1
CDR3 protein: CASSKGLAGGYNEQFF

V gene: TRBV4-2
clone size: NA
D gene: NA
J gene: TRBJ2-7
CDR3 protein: CASSQEKVRDYEQYF

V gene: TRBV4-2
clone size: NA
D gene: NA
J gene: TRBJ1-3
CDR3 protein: CASSQEEGLGNTIYF

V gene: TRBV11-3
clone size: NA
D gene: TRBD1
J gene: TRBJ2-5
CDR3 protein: CASSAGTAARTQYF

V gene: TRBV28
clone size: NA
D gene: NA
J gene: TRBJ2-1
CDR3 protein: CASSSPAEGRHEQFF

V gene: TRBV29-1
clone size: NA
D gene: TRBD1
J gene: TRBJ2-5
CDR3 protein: CSVQGASETQYF

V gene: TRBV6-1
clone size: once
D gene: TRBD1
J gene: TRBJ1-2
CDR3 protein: CASKPGTGNYGYTF

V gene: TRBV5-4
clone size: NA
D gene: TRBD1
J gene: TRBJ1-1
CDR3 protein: CASSVTGGTEAFF

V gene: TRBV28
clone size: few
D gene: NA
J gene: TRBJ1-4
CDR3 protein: CASRTGWDKLFF

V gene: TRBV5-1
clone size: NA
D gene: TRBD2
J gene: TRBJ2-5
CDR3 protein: CASSLGLAGGETQYF

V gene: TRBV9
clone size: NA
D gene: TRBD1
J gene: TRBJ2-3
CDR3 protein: CASSALGQGADTQYF

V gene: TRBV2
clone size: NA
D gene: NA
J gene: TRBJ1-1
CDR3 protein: CATTTIMNTEAFF

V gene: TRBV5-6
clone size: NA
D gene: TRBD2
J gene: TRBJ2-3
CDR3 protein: CASSRTTSAGSTDTQYF

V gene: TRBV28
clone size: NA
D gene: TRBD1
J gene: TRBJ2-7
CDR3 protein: CASSSGTALYEQYF

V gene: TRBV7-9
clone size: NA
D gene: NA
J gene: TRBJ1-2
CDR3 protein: CASSVYGYTF

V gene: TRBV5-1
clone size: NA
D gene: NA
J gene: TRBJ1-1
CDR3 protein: CASSFIPLAEAFF

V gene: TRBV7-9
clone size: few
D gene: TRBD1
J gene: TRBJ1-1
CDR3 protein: CASSWRDRDGGAFF

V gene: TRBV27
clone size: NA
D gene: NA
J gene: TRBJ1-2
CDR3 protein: CASSTLVGNYGYTF

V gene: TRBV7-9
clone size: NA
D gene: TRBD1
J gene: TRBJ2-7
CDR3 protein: CASSWDRSSYEQYF

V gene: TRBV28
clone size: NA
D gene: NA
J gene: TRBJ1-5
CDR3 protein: CASSGARGSGGNQPQHF

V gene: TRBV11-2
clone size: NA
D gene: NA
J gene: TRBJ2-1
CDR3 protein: CASSLGRGIYNEQFF

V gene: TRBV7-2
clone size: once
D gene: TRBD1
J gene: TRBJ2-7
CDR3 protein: CASSQGVPSYEQYF

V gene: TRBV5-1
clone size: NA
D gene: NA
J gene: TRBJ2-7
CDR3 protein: CASSLEGSYEQYF

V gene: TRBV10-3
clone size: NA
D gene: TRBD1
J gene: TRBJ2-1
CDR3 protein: CATQITGDILYEQFF

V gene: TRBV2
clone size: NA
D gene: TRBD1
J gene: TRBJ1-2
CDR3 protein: CASTHPGPGQVLYLWGYTF

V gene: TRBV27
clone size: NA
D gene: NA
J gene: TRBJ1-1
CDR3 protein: CASSRKANTEAFF

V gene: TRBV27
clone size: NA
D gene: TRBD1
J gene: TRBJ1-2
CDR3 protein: CASSSPTGGDGYTF

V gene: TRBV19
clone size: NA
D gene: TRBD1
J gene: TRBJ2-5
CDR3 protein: CASGQGAGETQYF

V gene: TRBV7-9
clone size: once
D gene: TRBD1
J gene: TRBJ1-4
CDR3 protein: CASSFLTGANEKLFF

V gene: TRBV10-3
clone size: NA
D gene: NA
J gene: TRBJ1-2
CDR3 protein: CAINGDNYGYTF

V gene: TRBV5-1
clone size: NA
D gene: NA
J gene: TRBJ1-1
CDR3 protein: CASSLEGRNTEAFF

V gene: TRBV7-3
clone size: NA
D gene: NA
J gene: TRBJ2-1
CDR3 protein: CASSLSTREQFF

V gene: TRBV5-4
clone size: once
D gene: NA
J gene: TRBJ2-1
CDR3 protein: CASSPKNDEQFF

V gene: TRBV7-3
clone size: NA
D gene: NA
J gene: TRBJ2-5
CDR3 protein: CASSAPGQETQYF

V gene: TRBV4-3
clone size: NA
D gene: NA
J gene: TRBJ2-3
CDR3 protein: CASSQDRLAGSTDTQYF

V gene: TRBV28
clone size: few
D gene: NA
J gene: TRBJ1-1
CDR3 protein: CASSANRRAFF